This entry lists 10 T cell receptor beta chains sequenced from one sample in a study of glioma-infiltrating T cells after dendritic cell vaccination. Time point defined: after dendritic cell vaccination, including at tumor progression/relapse. Produced via immunoSEQ multiplex PCR; TCRdb's table is partial and in-frame only. The sample records roughly 88,000 clones, about 81% being singletons. The starting material was blood, obtained after dendritic cell vaccination. These receptors were obtained from a human donor with glioblastoma.

The V and J genes are TRBV11-3 and TRBJ2-1, with D tentatively TRBD2 (6 bases). CDR3 size: 15 residues. Trimming stripped 3 bases from V and 2 bases from J, with 11 bases between. CDR1 is SGHNT, CDR2 YENEEA, per germline. The CDR3 region has the DNA TGTGCCAGCAGCTTGGGCGGGATGGCCTACAATGAGCAGTTCTTC. It translates to CASSLGGMAYNEQFF.

This clone was detected a few times. In nucleotides, the CDR3 is TGTGCCAGCAGCCAAGCAAGCTCTAAATATCCAGATACGCAGTATTTT. Its translation is CASSQASSKYPDTQYF. The chain combines TRBV14 with TRBJ2-3; D unclear. The germline V gene has CDR1 SGHDN and CDR2 FVKESK. The CDR3 sequence is 16 residues long. The V end lost 1 base, the J end lost 4 bases, and 15 bases lay between the germline ends.

The V and J genes are TRBV7-2 and TRBJ2-5, with D hard to call. Trimming cost V 5 bases and J 3 bases, with 7 bases left between them. This CDR3 has 12 amino acids. Germline CDR1 reads SGHTA; CDR2 reads FQGNSA. CDR3 in amino acids: CASSLMKETQYF. As DNA, the CDR3 is TGTGCCAGCAGCCTAATGAAAGAGACCCAGTACTTC.

This clone was observed a handful of times. The DNA for the CDR3 is TGTGCCAGCAGCTTAGCGGGGGGAGGTCAAGAGACCCAGTACTTC. It specifies CASSLAGGGQETQYF. The rearrangement joins TRBV7-2 to TRBJ2-5; weak D call: TRBD2 (6 bases). CDR1 SGHTA and CDR2 FQGNSA come from the germline V gene. V was clipped by 0 bases and J by 2 bases, with 10 bases between them. The CDR3 runs 15 residues.

J is TRBJ2-7 and V is TRBV6-5, with 15 bases that match TRBD2. CDR3 length equals 15 residues. The V gene end was trimmed by 4 bases and the J gene end by 3 bases; junction bases not matched to a gene: 1. Germline V gene sequence: CDR1 MNHEY, CDR2 SVGAGI. CDR3 region: CASSWGLAGGYEQYF. In DNA, the CDR3 is TGTGCCAGCAGTTGGGGACTAGCGGGAGGCTACGAGCAGTACTTC.

The sample holds one count of this clone. The gene calls are TRBV30 and TRBJ2-4; 7 nucleotides align to TRBD2. The CDR3 has 12 amino acids. J was trimmed by 4 bases and V by 3 bases; bases with no gene match: 0. Germline values: CDR1 GTSNPN, CDR2 SVGIG (reference sequence). The CDR3 DNA is TGTGCCTGGAGGGGGGGGAAAAACATTCAGTACTTC. Translation gives CAWRGGKNIQYF.

The chain carries TRBV6-5 and TRBJ2-3; D is perhaps TRBD2 (6 bases). The CDR3 is made up of 15 amino acids. Trimming cost V 6 bases and J 7 bases, with 20 bases left between them. The germline gives CDR1 MNHEY, CDR2 SVGAGI. As DNA, the CDR3 is TGTGCCAGCAGCCCTCTTTCTGCGGGACTGAATACGCAGTATTTT. It yields the protein CASSPLSAGLNTQYF.

The rearrangement links TRBV18 to TRBJ2-1, with a tentative D call TRBD2 (6 bases). Germline-derived CDR1 and CDR2 are KGHSH and LQKENI. The CDR3 has 16 residues. V was clipped by 8 bases and J by 4 bases, with 21 bases between them. DNA for the CDR3: TGTGCCAGCGCAAGTGCTAGTACGGGAGTTTACAATGAGCAGTTCTTC. This gives the protein CASASASTGVYNEQFF.

This clone was found once. The rearrangement joins TRBV5-4 to TRBJ1-5, with D possibly TRBD1 on 6 matching bases. Germline assignment: CDR1 SGHNT and CDR2 YYREEE (reference sequence). Trimming left V 0 bases short and J 3 bases short, with 10 bases between. CDR3 size: 15 residues. The CDR3 sequence is CASSLDGGYNQPQHF. The CDR3 coding sequence is TGTGCCAGCAGCTTGGATGGGGGCTACAATCAGCCCCAGCATTTT.

This clone was picked up one time. The V and J genes are TRBV30 and TRBJ2-1; 7 bases line up with TRBD2. The CDR3 is made up of 15 amino acids. The V segment lost 1 base and the J segment 8 bases; nucleotides outside the gene matches: 11. The V gene's germline CDR1 is GTSNPN and CDR2 SVGIG (reference sequence). The DNA of the CDR3 is TGTGCCTGGAGTGGAAAGGCGGGAGTAAATTATGAGCAGTTCTTC. Residues: CAWSGKAGVNYEQFF.